Following are 18 T cell receptor beta chains from one sample sequenced in a study of blood T cell repertoires in COVID-19. Profiled with immunoSEQ multiplex PCR; TCRdb holds only in-frame clones, not every one. The sample shows a few hundred thousand clones, around 89% of them seen only once. The sample comprised peripheral blood. These TCRs come from a woman in her thirties who had recovered from COVID-19.

In DNA form, the CDR3 reads TGTGCCAGCAGGACAGGGTTCACAGATACGCAGTATTTT. This encodes CASRTGFTDTQYF. The chain is built from TRBV6-6 and TRBJ2-3; TRBD1 matches at 7 bases. From germline, CDR1 is MNHNY and CDR2 SVGAGI (reference sequence). CDR3 length equals 13 residues. V trimming: 6 bases; J trimming: 2 bases; junction bases outside the gene matches: 2.

The J gene is TRBJ2-7, the V gene TRBV12-3 or TRBV12-4; D remains ambiguous. Trimming took 5 bases from V and 2 from J, leaving 10 bases between them. CDR3 size: 13 residues. CDR3: CASSAHAAYEQYF. CDR3 sequence (DNA): TGTGCCAGCAGTGCGCATGCTGCCTACGAGCAGTACTTC.

A remark on this clone: Other nucleotide sequences in the sample specify the same CDR3. The V call is TRBV5-1, the J call TRBJ1-4, with 9 positions matching TRBD1. The CDR3 consists of 16 residues. V dropped 7 bases and J dropped 0; count of bases not matched to a gene: 7. Germline CDR1 and CDR2: SGHRS and YFSETQ. This CDR3 reads CASSGQGPSTNEKLFF. DNA of the CDR3: TGCGCCAGCTCCGGACAGGGGCCCTCAACTAATGAAAAACTGTTTTTT.

V usage is TRBV9 and J usage is TRBJ2-7, with TRBD1 matching 7 bases. This CDR3 contains 14 residues. The V and J ends lost 1 base and 0 bases, in that order; junction bases with no gene match: 1. Per germline, CDR1 SGDLS and CDR2 YYNGEE. CDR3 in amino acids: CASSVSGGSYEQYF. In nucleotides, the CDR3 is TGTGCCAGCAGCGTATCAGGGGGCTCCTACGAGCAGTACTTC.

The chain links TRBV5-1 to TRBJ1-2, with D tentatively TRBD1 (5 bases). CDR3 length equals 13 residues. The V end lost 9 bases, the J end lost 6 bases, and 18 bases lay between the germline ends. CDR1 and CDR2 (germline): SGHRS, YFSETQ. The CDR3 region is CAISKTVLHGYTF. CDR3 DNA: TGCGCCATCAGTAAGACAGTACTACATGGCTACACCTTC.

The J gene is TRBJ2-1, the V gene TRBV4-2, with TRBD2 matching over 8 bases. This CDR3 is 16 amino acids long. In germline, CDR1 is LGHNA, CDR2 YNFKEQ. Germline trimming cut 1 base from V and 5 bases from J; bases unmatched to any gene: 7. In nucleotides, the CDR3 is TGTGCCAGCAGCCAAGTCGAACTAGCGGACAACAATGAGCAGTTCTTC. It yields the protein CASSQVELADNNEQFF.

This clone was picked up one time. The rearrangement joins TRBV2 to TRBJ1-2; 7 bases map to TRBD1. In germline, CDR1 is SNHLY, CDR2 FYNNEI. The CDR3 spans 14 residues. Trimming removed 0 bases from V and 6 bases from J; junction bases left unmatched: 4. The chain's CDR3 is CASSEAGRGDGYTF. Written as DNA, the CDR3 is TGTGCCAGCAGTGAAGCGGGCAGGGGGGATGGCTACACCTTC.

This clone has only a few counts. The V call is TRBV6-2 or TRBV6-3, the J call TRBJ2-1; 11 bases agree with TRBD2. This CDR3 comprises 17 residues. Germline V gene sequence: CDR1 MNHEY, CDR2 SVGEGT. Losses at the gene ends were 0 bases for V and 4 bases for J; bases not matched to a gene: 5. In DNA, the CDR3 is TGTGCCAGCAGTTACTCGCCTAGCGGGGGGATTTACAATGAGCAGTTCTTC. Translation: CASSYSPSGGIYNEQFF.

This chain uses TRBV9 with TRBJ2-5; 9 bases are shared with TRBD2. The J segment lost 1 base and the V segment lost 4 bases, leaving 2 bases of the junction unmatched. Germline V gives CDR1 SGDLS, CDR2 YYNGEE. This CDR3 region has 14 residues. CDR3 nucleotide sequence: TGTGCCAGCAGCTTGACTAGCGGCCAAGAGACCCAGTACTTC. Its translation is CASSLTSGQETQYF.

The chain carries TRBV4-2 and TRBJ2-2, with D possibly being TRBD1 (6 bases). The CDR3 runs 16 residues. From germline, CDR1 is LGHNA and CDR2 YNFKEQ. V shed 4 bases and J shed 0 bases, with 12 bases lying between them. CDR3: CASSLLGTTNTGELFF. CDR3 nucleotides: TGTGCCAGCAGCCTCCTAGGGACAACGAACACCGGGGAGCTGTTTTTT.

The genes are TRBV5-1 and TRBJ1-2; possible D gene TRBD1, 5 bases. The CDR3 is made up of 15 amino acids. V lost 0 bases to trimming and J lost 8 bases, with 17 bases between them. The V gene's germline CDR1 is SGHRS and CDR2 YFSETQ. CDR3 DNA sequence: TGCGCCAGCAGCTTGGAAGAGTGGAGGGGCAAGGGCTACACCTTC. It is translated as CASSLEEWRGKGYTF.

The J gene is TRBJ2-7, the V gene TRBV15; weak D call: TRBD1 (6 bases). CDR1 and CDR2 from the germline V gene are LNHNV and YYDKDF (reference sequence). V was clipped by 3 bases and J by 2 bases, with 17 bases between them. This CDR3 comprises 16 residues. CDR3 amino acids: CATSRDSLGYPYEQYF. CDR3 DNA: TGTGCCACCAGCAGGGACAGTCTTGGATACCCCTACGAGCAGTACTTC.

This rearrangement joins TRBV28 to TRBJ2-5, with D possibly matching TRBD1 (6 bases). V lost 1 base and J 4 bases, leaving 13 bases between the germline ends. CDR1 is MDHEN, CDR2 SYDVKM, per germline. The CDR3 spans 15 residues. This CDR3 reads CASSLYPGVGETQYF. CDR3 nucleotide sequence: TGTGCCAGCAGTTTATACCCAGGGGTAGGAGAGACCCAGTACTTC.

The CDR3 loop reads CASSLEGLAGLEQYF. The CDR3 DNA follows: TGTGCCAGCAGCTTGGAAGGACTAGCGGGGCTCGAGCAGTACTTC. This chain joins TRBV5-4 and TRBJ2-7; 12 bases are shared with TRBD2. The V segment lost 0 bases and the J segment 6 bases; nucleotides outside the gene matches: 4. Germline CDR1 and CDR2: SGHNT and YYREEE (reference sequence). The CDR3 contains 15 residues.

V gene TRBV15 combines with J gene TRBJ1-2, with D possibly being TRBD1 (5 bases). The germline V gene has CDR1 LNHNV and CDR2 YYDKDF (reference sequence). CDR3 size: 14 residues. Trimming pared 0 bases from V and 12 bases from J, leaving 17 bases between. The chain's CDR3 is CATSRDRGEGENTF. CDR3 in DNA: TGTGCCACCAGCAGAGATCGTGGGGAAGGGGAAAACACCTTC. The full variable domain, with the rest looked up from reference TRBV15 and TRBJ1-2, is DAMVIQNPRYQVTQFGKPVTLSCSQTLNHNVMYWYQQKSSQAPKLLFHYYDKDFNNEADTPDNFQSRRPNTSFCFLDIRSPGLGDTAMYLCATSRDRGEGENTFGSGTRLTVV.

This chain links TRBV18 with TRBJ1-2; TRBD1 matches 7 bases. CDR3 length: 15 residues. J gave up 5 bases and V 4 bases, and 10 bases lay outside the gene matches. The germline V gene has CDR1 KGHSH and CDR2 LQKENI. DNA of the CDR3: TGTGCCAGCTCACTCAGTACAGGGGCCCCATATGGCTACACCTTC. Encoded protein: CASSLSTGAPYGYTF.

The chain carries TRBV7-9 and TRBJ2-1, with TRBD2 as a possible D gene (6 bases). Germline CDR1 reads SEHNR; CDR2 reads FQNEAQ (reference sequence). V shed 5 bases and J shed 5 bases, with 19 bases lying between them. This CDR3 is 16 amino acids long. The CDR3 DNA reads as TGTGCCAGCAGCGCCCGACTAGATTTTGCGCACAATGAGCAGTTCTTC. It specifies CASSARLDFAHNEQFF.

V gene TRBV29-1 combines with J gene TRBJ2-5; 7 bases fit TRBD1. The CDR3 runs to 14 residues. The germline gives CDR1 SQVTM, CDR2 ANQGSEA. V shed 4 bases and J 5 bases; nucleotides not matched to a gene: 10. The CDR3 bases are TGCAGCGTTGTAAGGAGAGGGGGCGAGGAGACCCAGTACTTC. Translation gives CSVVRRGGEETQYF.